Listed below are T cell receptor beta chains from one sample, sequenced in a study of blood T cell repertoires in COVID-19. Data came from immunoSEQ multiplex PCR; TCRdb stores just in-frame clones and leaves some out. The sample has roughly 43,000 clones, roughly 84% seen once. Sequencing used peripheral blood. All receptors derive from a woman aged 70-85 years with acute or convalescent COVID-19. The CDR3 runs from the conserved cysteine through the conserved F or W. The order of the fields is D gene, J gene, CDR3 length, V gene, clone size, CDR3 DNA, CDR3 protein. A D gene is named only where the DNA matches it firmly. Part of the rows lack a size; the others show once, few, many or a class for expanded clones.

.	TRBJ2-3	11	TRBV27	.	TGTGCCAGCCGGAGCACAGATACGCAGTATTTT	CASRSTDTQYF
.	TRBJ1-3	15	TRBV5-8	.	TGTGCCAGCAGCTTGGAACGGTCCTCTGGAAACACCATATATTTT	CASSLERSSGNTIYF
.	TRBJ1-3	15	TRBV2	.	TGTGCCAGCAGTGGTCCGGGGTACTCTGGAAACACCATATATTTT	CASSGPGYSGNTIYF
.	TRBJ2-4	16	TRBV5-1	.	TGCGCCAGCAGCTTGGCAGCAGGGATCGCCAAAAACATTCAGTACTTC	CASSLAAGIAKNIQYF
TRBD2	TRBJ2-1	15	TRBV3-1/TRBV3-2	.	TGTGCCAGCAGCCAAGTGAGCGGGAGAGGCGATGAGCAGTTCTTC	CASSQVSGRGDEQFF
.	TRBJ2-1	15	TRBV28	.	TGTGCCAGCACCTCAGTAAGGGGCTCCTACAATGAGCAGTTCTTC	CASTSVRGSYNEQFF
TRBD1	TRBJ1-2	17	TRBV5-1	.	TGCGCCAGCAGCCTATCCCGGGACAGGCGGAGGGCCGATGGCTACACCTTC	CASSLSRDRRRADGYTF
.	TRBJ1-1	13	TRBV12-3/TRBV12-4	.	TGTGCCAGCAGTTTTTCCGTGAACACTGAAGCTTTCTTT	CASSFSVNTEAFF
.	TRBJ2-5	13	TRBV2	.	TGTGCCAGCAGTGAAACAGGTCAGAGGACCCAGTACTTC	CASSETGQRTQYF
.	TRBJ2-3	16	TRBV5-4	.	TGTGCCAGCAGCTTAGGGGCATTCCTTTCGGAAGATACGCAGTATTTT	CASSLGAFLSEDTQYF
TRBD2	TRBJ2-2	14	TRBV11-2	.	TGTGCCAGCAGCCTCGATTGGCGGGAGTCTGTGCTGTTTTTT	CASSLDWRESVLFF
TRBD2	TRBJ2-1	15	TRBV9	.	TGTGCCAGCAGCGTAGTGGAAGGGACTAGCGGGGAGCAGTTCTTC	CASSVVEGTSGEQFF
.	TRBJ2-3	16	TRBV2	.	TGTGCCAGCAGTGACCGGCGGGCGCTGAGCGGGGATACGCAGTATTTT	CASSDRRALSGDTQYF
TRBD1	TRBJ2-2	14	TRBV19	.	TGTGCCAGTGCGGACAGGGGGTCTGCCGGGGAGCTGTTTTTT	CASADRGSAGELFF
.	TRBJ1-2	13	TRBV5-4	.	TGTGCCAGCAGCGAACAGGGCGGTCATGGCTACACCTTC	CASSEQGGHGYTF
TRBD1	TRBJ1-1	15	TRBV24-1	once	TGTGCCACCAGGTCTCGGACAGGCTTGAACACTGAAGCTTTCTTT	CATRSRTGLNTEAFF
.	TRBJ1-4	16	TRBV6-5	.	TGTGCCAGCAGTTATTTCTGGAGGGAGGCTAATGAAAAACTGTTTTTT	CASSYFWREANEKLFF
.	TRBJ1-1	14	TRBV15	.	TGTGCCACCAGCAGGAGCAGGGGCGGCCCTGAAGCTTTCTTT	CATSRSRGGPEAFF
TRBD2	TRBJ2-3	14	TRBV7-2	.	TGTGCCAGCAGCTCGTTTAGCGGGACAGATACGCAGTATTTT	CASSSFSGTDTQYF
TRBD1	TRBJ1-1	15	TRBV9	.	TGTGCCAGCAGCGCCGTACCGGGACAGGGGACTGAAGCTTTCTTT	CASSAVPGQGTEAFF
.	TRBJ2-1	13	TRBV19	.	TGTGCCAGTAGTATCACTATCAGAAATGAGCAGTTCTTC	CASSITIRNEQFF
.	TRBJ1-5	18	TRBV19	.	TGTGCCAGTAGTATAGCGGTGAACCTGGACATCAGCAATCAGCCCCAGCATTTT	CASSIAVNLDISNQPQHF
TRBD2	TRBJ2-2	17	TRBV11-2	.	TGTGCCAGCAGCTTCCTTTTTGCGGGAGTAAACACCGGGGAGCTGTTTTTT	CASSFLFAGVNTGELFF
TRBD1	TRBJ1-5	17	TRBV19	.	TGTGCCAGTGCCTCCGGGACAGGGTTTTATAGCAATCAGCCCCAGCATTTT	CASASGTGFYSNQPQHF
TRBD1	TRBJ1-1	14	TRBV2	.	TGTGCCAGCAGTGCGGGGGCAGGGGGGACTGAAGCTTTCTTT	CASSAGAGGTEAFF
.	TRBJ1-5	14	TRBV27	.	TGTGCCAGCAGTTTACGACAGATGGGTCAGCCCCAGCATTTT	CASSLRQMGQPQHF
TRBD2	TRBJ2-3	17	TRBV5-1	.	TGCGCCAGCAGCGGGAGGGGACTAGCGGGAGGTTCGGATACGCAGTATTTT	CASSGRGLAGGSDTQYF
.	TRBJ1-1	13	TRBV4-3	.	TGCGCCAGCAGCCAATCTTTTAACACTGAAGCTTTCTTT	CASSQSFNTEAFF
TRBD1	TRBJ1-2	17	TRBV30	.	TGTGCCTGGACCAGGAAGGGACAGGGCGCCGGTAACTATGGCTACACCTTC	CAWTRKGQGAGNYGYTF
TRBD1	TRBJ2-6	16	TRBV9	.	TGTGCCAGCAGCGCACAGGGGAGCTCTGGGGCCAACGTCCTGACTTTC	CASSAQGSSGANVLTF
.	TRBJ2-3	15	TRBV6-6	.	TGTGCCAGCGCACTCGGGCCAGGGGACACAGATACGCAGTATTTT	CASALGPGDTDTQYF
.	TRBJ2-2	13	TRBV12-3/TRBV12-4	.	TGTGCCAGCAGCCGCCCGGTGCCCGGGGAGCTGTTTTTT	CASSRPVPGELFF
.	TRBJ1-4	14	TRBV28	.	TGTGCCAGCAGCACAGGTTGGCGGGGCGAAAAACTGTTTTTT	CASSTGWRGEKLFF
.	TRBJ1-1	13	TRBV5-4	.	TGTGCCAGCAGCTTGAGGCGGGACACTGAAGCTTTCTTT	CASSLRRDTEAFF
.	TRBJ2-1	13	TRBV5-1	.	TGCGCCAGCAACCTAGCGTTGGGCAATGAGCAGTTCTTC	CASNLALGNEQFF
.	TRBJ1-1	15	TRBV6-2/TRBV6-3	.	TGTGCCAGCCGCCGCGGGGATCTAGGTAGGACTGAAGCTTTCTTT	CASRRGDLGRTEAFF
TRBD2	TRBJ2-1	16	TRBV5-4	.	TGTGCCAGCAGCTTGCCGAAGGCGGGAGGGAAAAATGAGCAGTTCTTC	CASSLPKAGGKNEQFF
TRBD1	TRBJ1-6	15	TRBV7-9	.	TGTGCCAGCAGCTTAGGGGGACAGGGGGATTCACCCCTCCACTTT	CASSLGGQGDSPLHF
TRBD2	TRBJ2-7	19	TRBV4-2	.	TGTGCCAGCAGCCAAGATAGGGTGTGGCTAGCGGGAGCCCACTACGAGCAGTACTTC	CASSQDRVWLAGAHYEQYF
.	TRBJ2-3	14	TRBV9	.	TGTGCCAGCAGCGTGGGACTTTTCACAGATACGCAGTATTTT	CASSVGLFTDTQYF
.	TRBJ2-3	16	TRBV6-5	.	TGTGCCAGCAGTTACTCGGGCTACCCCAGCACAGATACGCAGTATTTT	CASSYSGYPSTDTQYF
.	TRBJ2-1	16	TRBV2	.	TGTGCCAGCAGCCAACCCGACATTAGCTCCTACAATGAGCAGTTCTTC	CASSQPDISSYNEQFF
TRBD1	TRBJ2-5	15	TRBV6-5	.	TGTGCCAGCAGTTTCCCGACAGGGGCGGGGGAGACCCAGTACTTC	CASSFPTGAGETQYF
.	TRBJ1-1	14	TRBV11-3	.	TGTGCCAGCAGCTTAGATGCGGGCAGGACTGAAGCTTTCTTT	CASSLDAGRTEAFF
TRBD1	TRBJ2-1	16	TRBV7-3	.	TGTGCCAGCAGCTCCTCTCTACTGACAGGGGGCAATGAGCAGTTCTTC	CASSSSLLTGGNEQFF
TRBD1	TRBJ1-1	13	TRBV30	.	TGTGCCTGGAGCCTGGGGACAGGGATTGAAGCTTTCTTT	CAWSLGTGIEAFF
.	TRBJ2-3	16	TRBV3-1/TRBV3-2	.	TGTGCCAGCATCCCCTTAGAAGCGGGTAATTCAGATACGCAGTATTTT	CASIPLEAGNSDTQYF
TRBD1	TRBJ2-7	14	TRBV16	.	TGTGCCAGCAGCCTCCGGGACAGAAACAACGAGCAGTACTTC	CASSLRDRNNEQYF
.	TRBJ1-5	15	TRBV6-1	few	TGTGCCAGCAGTGAGGCAGGTACGCAACGTCAGCCCCAGCATTTT	CASSEAGTQRQPQHF
TRBD1	TRBJ2-1	14	TRBV6-5	.	TGTGCCTCCCAGAAACAGGGGTTTTACAATGAGCAGTTCTTC	CASQKQGFYNEQFF
.	TRBJ1-2	12	TRBV3-1/TRBV3-2	.	TGTGCCAGTAGACGGAGAGACTATGGCTACACCTTC	CASRRRDYGYTF